The 9 T cell receptor beta chains below come from one sample, sequenced in a study of blood T cell repertoires in COVID-19. Only in-frame clones appear in the TCRdb table, and some are missing; sequencing was by immunoSEQ multiplex PCR. The sample lists about 80,000 clones; around 69% were seen once. Sequenced: peripheral blood. The receptor set was obtained from a man in his sixties or seventies with active or convalescent COVID-19.

The chain employs TRBV6-5 and TRBJ2-5; 8 positions agree with TRBD1. Germline-derived CDR1 and CDR2 are MNHEY and SVGAGI. Losses at the gene ends were 6 bases for V and 7 bases for J; bases not matched to a gene: 7. CDR3 size: 13 residues. The CDR3 nucleotides read TGTGCCAGCAGCCGACAGGGGACAGGGACCCAGTACTTC. It specifies CASSRQGTGTQYF.

The chain employs TRBV23-1 and TRBJ1-2; 8 nucleotides line up with TRBD1. TRBV23-1 is known as an ORF, though its function is uncertain. This CDR3 region has 16 residues. Trimming cost V 4 bases and J 1 base; bases outside gene matches: 8. Written as DNA, the CDR3 is TGCGCCAGCAGTCCCTCCCCGGACAGGGTTAACTATGGCTACACCTTC. Translating gives CASSPSPDRVNYGYTF.

This chain uses TRBV27 with TRBJ2-3; 11 bases fit TRBD2. CDR1 MNHEY and CDR2 SMNVEV come from the germline V gene (reference sequence). J gave up 2 bases and V 5 bases, and 9 bases lay outside the gene matches. The CDR3 extends over 17 amino acids. DNA of the CDR3: TGTGCCAGCAGTGCCTACCTAGCGGGGGGATCCACAGATACGCAGTATTTT. This gives the protein CASSAYLAGGSTDTQYF.

V usage is TRBV6-5 and J usage is TRBJ1-1; D unresolved. CDR3 length equals 14 residues. The germline CDR1 and CDR2 sequences are MNHEY and SVGAGI. V was clipped by 6 bases and J by 3 bases, with 14 bases between them. This CDR3 is CASRAFNGYTEAFF. CDR3 nucleotides: TGTGCCAGCAGAGCCTTTAACGGGTACACTGAAGCTTTCTTT.

The V call is TRBV5-5, the J call TRBJ2-7, with 8 bases identical to TRBD2. Trimming removed 2 bases from V and 1 base from J; junction bases left unmatched: 5. The CDR3 is made up of 15 amino acids. CDR1 is SGHKS, CDR2 YYEKEE, per germline (reference sequence). The CDR3 reads CASSFEGLESYEQYF. As DNA, the CDR3 is TGTGCCAGCAGCTTTGAGGGACTAGAATCCTACGAGCAGTACTTC.

The chain uses TRBV6-1 and TRBJ1-6, with 7 bases that match TRBD1. The CDR3 consists of 14 residues. Trimming cost V 1 base and J 13 bases; bases outside gene matches: 7. Germline V gives CDR1 MNHNS, CDR2 SASEGT. In nucleotides, the CDR3 is TGTGCCAGCAGTGAAGGACAGGGAAAGACGCCCCTCCACTTT. Its translation: CASSEGQGKTPLHF.

This chain links TRBV28 with TRBJ2-3; 10 bases are shared with TRBD1. The V gene's germline CDR1 is MDHEN and CDR2 SYDVKM. This CDR3 comprises 14 residues. After removal of 5 bases from V and 4 bases from J, the junction contained 3 bases not matched to a gene. The chain's CDR3 is CASSPGQGSDTQYF. Written as DNA, the CDR3 is TGTGCCAGCAGTCCGGGACAGGGGTCAGATACGCAGTATTTT.

The V gene is TRBV5-1, the J gene TRBJ2-1, with D perhaps matching TRBD1 (6 bases). This CDR3 contains 16 residues. Trimming stripped 0 bases from V and 7 bases from J, with 17 bases between. CDR1 is SGHRS, CDR2 YFSETQ, per germline. CDR3 bases: TGCGCCAGCAGCTTGGCACAGGGAACCACGAGTAATGAGCAGTTCTTC. Translating it yields CASSLAQGTTSNEQFF.

The J gene is TRBJ2-3, the V gene TRBV3-1 (or the pseudogene TRBV3-2); the match to TRBD2 covers 12 bases. V was clipped by 1 base and J by 11 bases; unmatched bases: 4. This CDR3 is 14 amino acids long. From germline, CDR1 is LGHDT and CDR2 YNNKEL (reference sequence). The CDR3 spells CASSQASGGAWQYF. The CDR3 nucleotides are TGTGCCAGCAGCCAAGCTAGCGGGGGGGCCTGGCAGTATTTT.